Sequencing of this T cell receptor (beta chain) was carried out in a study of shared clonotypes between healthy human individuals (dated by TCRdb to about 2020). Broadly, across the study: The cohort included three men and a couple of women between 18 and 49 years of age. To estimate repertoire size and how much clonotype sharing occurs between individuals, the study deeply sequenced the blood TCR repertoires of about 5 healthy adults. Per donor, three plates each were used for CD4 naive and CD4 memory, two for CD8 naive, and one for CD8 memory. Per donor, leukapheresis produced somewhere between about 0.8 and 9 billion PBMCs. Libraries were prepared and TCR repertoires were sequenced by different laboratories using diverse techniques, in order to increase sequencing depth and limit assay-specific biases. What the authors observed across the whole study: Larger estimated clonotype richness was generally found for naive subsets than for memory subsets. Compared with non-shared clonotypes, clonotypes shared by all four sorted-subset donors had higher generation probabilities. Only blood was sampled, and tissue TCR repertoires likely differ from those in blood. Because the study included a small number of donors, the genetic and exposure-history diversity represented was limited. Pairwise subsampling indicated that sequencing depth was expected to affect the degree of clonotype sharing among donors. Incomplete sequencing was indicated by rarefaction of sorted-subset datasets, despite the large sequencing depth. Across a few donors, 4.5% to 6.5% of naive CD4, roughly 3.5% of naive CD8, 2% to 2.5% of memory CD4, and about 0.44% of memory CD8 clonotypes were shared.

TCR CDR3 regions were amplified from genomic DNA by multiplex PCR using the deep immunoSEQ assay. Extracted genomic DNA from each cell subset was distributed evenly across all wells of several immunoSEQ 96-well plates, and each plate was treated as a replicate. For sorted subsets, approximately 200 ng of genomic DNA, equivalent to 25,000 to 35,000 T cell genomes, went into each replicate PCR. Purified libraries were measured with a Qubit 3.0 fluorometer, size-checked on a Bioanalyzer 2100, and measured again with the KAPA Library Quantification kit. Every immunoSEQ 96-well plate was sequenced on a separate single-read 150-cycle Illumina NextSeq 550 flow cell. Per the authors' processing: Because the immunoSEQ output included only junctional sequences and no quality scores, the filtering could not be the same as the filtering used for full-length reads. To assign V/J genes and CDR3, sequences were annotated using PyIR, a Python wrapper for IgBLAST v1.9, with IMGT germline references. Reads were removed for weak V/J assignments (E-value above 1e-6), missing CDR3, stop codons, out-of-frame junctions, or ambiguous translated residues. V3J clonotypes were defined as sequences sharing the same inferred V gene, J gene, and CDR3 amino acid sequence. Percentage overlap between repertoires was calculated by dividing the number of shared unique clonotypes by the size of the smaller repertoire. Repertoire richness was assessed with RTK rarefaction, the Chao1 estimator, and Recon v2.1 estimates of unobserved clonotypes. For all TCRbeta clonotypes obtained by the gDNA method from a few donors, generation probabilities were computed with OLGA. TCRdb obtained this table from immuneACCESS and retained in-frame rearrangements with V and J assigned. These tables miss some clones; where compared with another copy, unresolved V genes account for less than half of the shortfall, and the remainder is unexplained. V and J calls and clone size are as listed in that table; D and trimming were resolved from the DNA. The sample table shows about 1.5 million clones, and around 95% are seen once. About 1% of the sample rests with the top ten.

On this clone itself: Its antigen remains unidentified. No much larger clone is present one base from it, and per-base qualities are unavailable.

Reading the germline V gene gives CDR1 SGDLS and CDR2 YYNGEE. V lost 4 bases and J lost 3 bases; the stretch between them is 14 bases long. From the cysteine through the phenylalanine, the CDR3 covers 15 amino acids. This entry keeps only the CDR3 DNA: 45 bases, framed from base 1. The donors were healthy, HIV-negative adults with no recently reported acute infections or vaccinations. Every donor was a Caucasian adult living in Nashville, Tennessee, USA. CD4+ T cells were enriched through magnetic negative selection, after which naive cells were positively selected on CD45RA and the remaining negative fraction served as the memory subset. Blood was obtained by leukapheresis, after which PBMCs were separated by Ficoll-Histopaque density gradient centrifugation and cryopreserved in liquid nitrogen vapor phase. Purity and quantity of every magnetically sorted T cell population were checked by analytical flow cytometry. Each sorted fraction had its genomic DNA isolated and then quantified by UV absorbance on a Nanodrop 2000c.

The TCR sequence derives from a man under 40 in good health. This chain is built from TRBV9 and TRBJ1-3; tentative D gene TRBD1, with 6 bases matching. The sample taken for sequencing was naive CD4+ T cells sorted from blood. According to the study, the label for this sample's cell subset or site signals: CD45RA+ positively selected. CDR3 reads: CASSPVGGLGNTIYF. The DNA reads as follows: TGTGCCAGCAGCCCGGTGGGGGGGCTTGGAAACACCATATATTTT.